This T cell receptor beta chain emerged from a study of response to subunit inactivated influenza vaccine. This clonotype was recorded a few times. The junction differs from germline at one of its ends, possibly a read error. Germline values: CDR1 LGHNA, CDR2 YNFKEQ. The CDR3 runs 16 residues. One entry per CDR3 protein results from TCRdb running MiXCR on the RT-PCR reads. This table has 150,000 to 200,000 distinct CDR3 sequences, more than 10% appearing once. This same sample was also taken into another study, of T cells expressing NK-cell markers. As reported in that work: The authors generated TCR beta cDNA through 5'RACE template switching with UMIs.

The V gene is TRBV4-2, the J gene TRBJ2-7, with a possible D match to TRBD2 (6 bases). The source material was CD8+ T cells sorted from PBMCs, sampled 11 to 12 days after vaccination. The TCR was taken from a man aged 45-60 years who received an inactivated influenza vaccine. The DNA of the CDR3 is TGTGCCAGCAGCCAAGATGGGGGGACGATCTCCGACGAGCAGTACTTC. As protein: CASSQDGGTISDEQYF.